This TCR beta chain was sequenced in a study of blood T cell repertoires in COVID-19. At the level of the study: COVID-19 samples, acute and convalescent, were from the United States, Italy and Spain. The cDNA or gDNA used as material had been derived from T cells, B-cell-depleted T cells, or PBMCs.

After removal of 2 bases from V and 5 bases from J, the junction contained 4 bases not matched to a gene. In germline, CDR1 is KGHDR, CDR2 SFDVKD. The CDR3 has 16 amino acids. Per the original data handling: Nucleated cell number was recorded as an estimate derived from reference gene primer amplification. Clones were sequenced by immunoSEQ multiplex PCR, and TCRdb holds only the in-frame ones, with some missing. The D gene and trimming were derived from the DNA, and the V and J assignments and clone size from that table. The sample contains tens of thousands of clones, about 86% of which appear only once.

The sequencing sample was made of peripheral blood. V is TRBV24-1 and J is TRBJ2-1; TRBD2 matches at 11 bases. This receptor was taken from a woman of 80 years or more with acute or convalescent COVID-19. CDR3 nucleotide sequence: TGTGCCACCAGTGATTCTGTAGCGGGGGGGAACAATGAGCAGTTCTTC. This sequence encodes CATSDSVAGGNNEQFF.